Listed below are T cell receptor beta chains from one sample, sequenced in a study of blood T cell repertoires in COVID-19. The assay was immunoSEQ multiplex PCR, and TCRdb's table has in-frame clones only and misses some. The data hold approximately 170,000 clones, with just under 90% observed a single time. Sequencing input: peripheral blood. The receptors were gathered from a man between 18 and 29 years old with active or convalescent COVID-19. Each CDR3 is given with its conserved first and last residue. A D gene is named only where the DNA matches it firmly. Clone size is stated in some rows and not others, as once, few, many or a class when expanded.

abundance,j_gene,v_gene,d_gene,CDR3aa,CDR3nt
few,TRBJ2-5,TRBV19,NA,CASSTAGFQETQYF,TGTGCCAGTAGTACGGCGGGTTTCCAAGAGACCCAGTACTTC
NA,TRBJ2-1,TRBV28,NA,CASSPGWRDEQFF,TGTGCCAGCAGCCCCGGATGGAGGGATGAGCAGTTCTTC
NA,TRBJ2-7,TRBV12-3/TRBV12-4,NA,CASSFSGYEQYF,TGTGCCAGCAGTTTTAGCGGTTACGAGCAGTACTTC
few,TRBJ1-2,TRBV11-2,NA,CASSLDPLLSDIVGYTF,TGTGCCAGCAGCTTAGACCCCCTTTTGAGCGATATAGTCGGCTACACCTTC
NA,TRBJ1-2,TRBV5-1,TRBD1,CASSLTGTGVDGYTF,TGCGCCAGCAGCTTAACCGGGACAGGGGTCGATGGCTACACCTTC
NA,TRBJ1-5,TRBV2,TRBD1,CASNGGGMQPQHF,TGTGCCAGCAATGGAGGGGGCATGCAGCCCCAGCATTTT
NA,TRBJ2-3,TRBV5-4,NA,CASRPDSLADTQYF,TGTGCCAGCAGGCCGGACAGTCTCGCAGATACGCAGTATTTT
NA,TRBJ2-6,TRBV4-3,NA,CASARDRSGANVLTF,TGCGCCAGCGCCCGGGATAGGTCTGGGGCCAACGTCCTGACTTTC
NA,TRBJ2-2,TRBV6-5,TRBD1,CASTGQGANTGELFF,TGTGCCAGCACCGGACAGGGCGCGAACACCGGGGAGCTGTTTTTT
few,TRBJ1-1,TRBV5-8,NA,CASSLVWAGTEAFF,TGTGCCAGCAGCTTGGTGTGGGCAGGGACTGAAGCTTTCTTT
NA,TRBJ1-3,TRBV6-6,NA,CASSLLTNPGNTIYF,TGTGCCAGCAGTTTATTAACTAACCCTGGAAACACCATATATTTT
NA,TRBJ2-7,TRBV7-2,TRBD1,CASSTWTGSSISYEQYF,TGTGCCAGCAGCACCTGGACAGGGTCCTCGATCTCCTACGAGCAGTACTTC
NA,TRBJ1-2,TRBV9,NA,CASSPTTGSSYGYTF,TGTGCCAGCAGCCCCACTACAGGGTCCTCCTATGGCTACACCTTC
NA,TRBJ1-2,TRBV3-1/TRBV3-2,TRBD1,CASSQWGQGGYGYTF,TGTGCCAGCAGCCAGTGGGGACAGGGGGGCTATGGCTACACCTTC
NA,TRBJ1-2,TRBV19,NA,CASIRAATESFYGHTF,TGTGCCAGTATTCGTGCCGCGACGGAGAGTTTCTATGGCCACACCTTC
NA,TRBJ1-4,TRBV24-1,TRBD1,CATSDGGTGNEKLFF,TGTGCCACCAGTGATGGCGGGACAGGTAATGAAAAACTGTTTTTT